The 15 T cell receptor beta chains given below trace back to one sample, sequenced in a study of shared clonotypes between healthy human individuals. TCRdb keeps only in-frame clones here, not all; method: immunoSEQ multiplex PCR. The repertoire holds 2.5 million or so clones, around nine tenths seen once, with about 0.13% in the top ten. Sequencing input: naive CD4+ T cells sorted from blood. Subset denoted: CD45RA+ positively selected. These receptors all come from a man aged 18 to 29 in good health.

This sequence joins TRBV19 and TRBJ1-5; D ambiguous. The V end was cut by 5 bases, the J end by 7 bases, with 9 bases between. Germline V gene sequence: CDR1 LNHDA, CDR2 SQIVND (reference sequence). CDR3 length: 12 amino acids. As DNA, the CDR3 is TGTGCCAGTAGTTTGGGGTTCCAGCCCCAGCATTTT. The encoded protein is CASSLGFQPQHF.

V usage is TRBV2 and J usage is TRBJ2-5; D not certain. This CDR3 has 14 residues. Per germline, CDR1 SNHLY and CDR2 FYNNEI. The V end was cut by 9 bases, the J end by 4 bases, with 18 bases between. The CDR3 DNA follows: TGTGCCAGTATTGAGGAGCTCCGAGGAGAGACCCAGTACTTC. This codes for CASIEELRGETQYF.

V usage is TRBV5-6 and J usage is TRBJ2-3; possibly TRBD1 or TRBD2 for D (5 bases each). Germline CDR1 reads SGHDT; CDR2 reads YYEEEE. V gave up 6 bases and J gave up 1 base, with 15 bases separating them. The CDR3 runs to 15 residues. The CDR3 loop is CASTAVGTGTDTQYF. CDR3 coding DNA: TGTGCCAGCACCGCGGTTGGGACCGGCACAGATACGCAGTATTTT.

This clone was observed once. Other DNA sequences in this sample translate to the same CDR3. The CDR3, as DNA: TGTGCCAGCAGCTTGGACAGGGGACTGAACACTGAAGCTTTCTTT. The encoded protein is CASSLDRGLNTEAFF. This sequence joins TRBV5-6 and TRBJ1-1; TRBD1 matches 7 bases. The germline V gene encodes CDR1 SGHDT and CDR2 YYEEEE. V shed 0 bases, J shed 0 bases, and the junction held 2 bases outside the gene matches. The CDR3 length is 15 residues.

This chain links TRBV7-6 with TRBJ2-7, with TRBD2 identical over 8 bases. The CDR3 contains 15 residues. The V and J ends lost 2 bases and 6 bases, in that order; junction bases with no gene match: 9. Germline V gene lookup returns CDR1 SGHVS and CDR2 FNYEAQ. This CDR3 is CASSLRSGGEGEQYF. CDR3 coding DNA: TGTGCCAGCAGCTTAAGGTCGGGAGGGGAAGGCGAGCAGTACTTC.

The gene calls are TRBV19 and TRBJ2-3, with 9 bases matching TRBD2. The CDR3 has 17 amino acids. Germline values: CDR1 LNHDA, CDR2 SQIVND (reference sequence). The ends lost 4 bases at V and 0 bases at J; junction bases unmatched: 8. This CDR3 reads CASSSPAGGTSTDTQYF. The CDR3 coding sequence is TGTGCCAGTAGTAGCCCAGCGGGGGGCACTAGCACAGATACGCAGTATTTT.

This clone was detected once. The CDR3 here is CASSEPGGSYEQYF. As DNA, the CDR3 is TGTGCCAGCAGTGAGCCGGGGGGTTCCTACGAGCAGTACTTC. This sequence joins TRBV6-1 and TRBJ2-7, with 7 bases lining up with TRBD2. The CDR3 is 14 amino acids. The V gene end was trimmed by 3 bases and the J gene end by 1 base; junction bases not matched to a gene: 3. Per the germline V gene, CDR1 is MNHNS and CDR2 is SASEGT.

A single count supports this clone. J is TRBJ1-5 and V is TRBV10-3; D might be TRBD1 (5 bases). In germline, CDR1 is ENHRY, CDR2 SYGVKD. Trimming removed 2 bases from V and 3 bases from J, with 8 bases in between. The CDR3 sequence is 14 residues long. CDR3 protein: CAISEGGANQPQHF. DNA of the CDR3: TGTGCCATCAGTGAGGGAGGGGCCAATCAGCCCCAGCATTTT.

The chain employs TRBV7-9 and TRBJ1-5, with D hard to call. CDR1 SEHNR and CDR2 FQNEAQ come from the germline V gene (reference sequence). This CDR3 region has 15 residues. The ends were cut back, 2 bases at V and 3 bases at J, with 11 bases in the middle. CDR3 nucleotides: TGTGCCAGCAGCTTAAGTGGCAGCAACAATCAGCCCCAGCATTTT. Translating gives CASSLSGSNNQPQHF.

This chain joins TRBV29-1 and TRBJ1-2; 9 positions agree with TRBD1. Per the germline V gene, CDR1 is SQVTM and CDR2 is ANQGSEA. The CDR3 loop spans 15 amino acids. The V segment lost 1 base and the J segment 4 bases; nucleotides outside the gene matches: 7. CDR3 sequence: CSVEGTGENVYGYTF. The CDR3 DNA follows: TGCAGCGTTGAAGGGACAGGGGAGAATGTCTATGGCTACACCTTC. Drawing the rest from reference TRBV29-1 and TRBJ1-2, the complete variable domain is SAVISQKPSRDICQRGTSLTIQCQVDSQVTMMFWYRQQPGQSLTLIATANQGSEATYESGFVIDKFPISRPNLTFSTLTVSNMSPEDSSIYLCSVEGTGENVYGYTFGSGTRLTVV.

The chain couples TRBV4-3 to TRBJ2-2; 7 bases are a match to TRBD2. The ends lost 3 bases at V and 5 bases at J; junction bases unmatched: 6. CDR1 LGHNA and CDR2 YSLEER come from the germline V gene. This CDR3 spans 15 amino acids. In DNA form, the CDR3 reads TGCGCCAGCAGCCATGCGGGAGTAAGGACCGGGGAGCTGTTTTTT. Residues: CASSHAGVRTGELFF.

Written as DNA, the CDR3 is TGTGCCAGCAGCCGGGTGGGCACTGAAGCTTTCTTT. It specifies CASSRVGTEAFF. The rearrangement links TRBV7-9 to TRBJ1-1, with D unclear. The CDR3 is 12 residues long. Germline V gives CDR1 SEHNR, CDR2 FQNEAQ (reference sequence). The V gene lost 5 bases and the J gene lost 4 bases, with 8 bases spanning the gap.

The chain joins TRBV30 to TRBJ1-2; tentatively, D is TRBD1 (6 bases). Germline V gene data show CDR1 as GTSNPN and CDR2 as SVGIG (reference sequence). The CDR3 spans 16 residues. V gave up 3 bases and J gave up 4 bases, with 21 bases separating them. This CDR3 reads CAWRGRANTGIYGYTF. CDR3 nucleotides: TGTGCCTGGAGGGGGCGGGCTAATACAGGGATCTATGGCTACACCTTC.

The CDR3 DNA is TGTGCCACCGCGACAGGGACGAACACTGAAGCTTTCTTT. As protein: CATATGTNTEAFF. The V call is TRBV9, the J call TRBJ1-1, with 7 bases matching TRBD1. Germline trimming cut 9 bases from V and 1 base from J; bases unmatched to any gene: 6. Germline V lookup: CDR1 SGDLS, CDR2 YYNGEE. The CDR3 spans 13 residues. The whole variable domain, filled in from reference TRBV9 and TRBJ1-1, reads DSGVTQTPKHLITATGQRVTLRCSPRSGDLSVYWYQQSLDQGLQFLIQYYNGEERAKGNILERFSAQQFPDLHSELNLSSLELGDSALYFCATATGTNTEAFFGQGTRLTVV.

On this clone itself: This same CDR3 is encoded by further DNA sequences in the sample. The chain has TRBV25-1 and TRBJ2-3, with a possible D match to TRBD2 (5 bases). Germline CDR1 is MGHDK and CDR2 is SYGVNS. This CDR3 is built from 12 residues. V was clipped by 7 bases and J by 5 bases, with 10 bases between them. The CDR3: CASTPGGDTQYF. As DNA, the CDR3 is TGTGCCAGCACCCCCGGAGGAGATACGCAGTATTTT.